A selection of T cell receptor beta chains follows, all from one sample in a study of control samples from healthy donors and cancer patients. Here immunoSEQ multiplex PCR was the method, and the copy in TCRdb shows in-frame clones only, minus some. Of 70,000 to 85,000 clones in the sample, 80% to 90% are singletons; the top ten hold approximately 10%. Source material: PBMCs. These receptors all come from a man in his 60s with head and neck cancer. Each CDR3 is given with its conserved first and last residue. D genes are given only for firm matches. Some rows mark clone size as missing; the rest say once, few, many or name a class of expanded clone.

j_call,clone_size,d_call,v_call,cdr3_aa,cdr3_nt
TRBJ2-1,-,-,TRBV4-2,CASSQEGRGAYNEQFF,TGTGCCAGCAGCCAAGAGGGGAGGGGGGCGTACAATGAGCAGTTCTTC
TRBJ2-3,-,-,TRBV28,CASRMGGHRVTDTQYF,TGTGCCAGCAGGATGGGGGGGCATCGGGTCACAGATACGCAGTATTTT
TRBJ1-2,few,TRBD1,TRBV5-6,CASSLQDRYTF,TGTGCCAGCAGTCTACAGGACAGGTACACCTTC
TRBJ2-5,once,TRBD1,TRBV5-1,CASRGQGIETQYF,TGCGCCAGCAGAGGACAGGGAATAGAGACCCAGTACTTC
TRBJ2-2,-,TRBD1,TRBV4-2,CASSQEGVTGGVTGELFF,TGTGCCAGCAGCCAAGAAGGGGTGACAGGGGGAGTAACCGGGGAGCTGTTTTTT
TRBJ2-2,-,-,TRBV2,CASTAMGGGTGELFF,TGTGCCAGCACCGCCATGGGGGGAGGCACCGGGGAGCTGTTTTTT
TRBJ2-3,-,-,TRBV11-1,CASTRGWGTDTQYF,TGTGCCAGCACCCGGGGCTGGGGCACAGATACGCAGTATTTT
TRBJ1-2,-,-,TRBV12-3/TRBV12-4,CASYRHFYGYTF,TGTGCCAGCTATAGGCATTTCTATGGCTACACCTTC
TRBJ2-1,-,TRBD2,TRBV11-1,CASSLGLAAYNEQFF,TGTGCCAGCAGCCTGGGACTAGCGGCCTACAATGAGCAGTTCTTC
TRBJ1-1,-,-,TRBV5-6,CASSLYEAEAFF,TGTGCCAGCAGCTTGTACGAGGCTGAAGCTTTCTTT
TRBJ1-2,-,-,TRBV5-6,CASSPDRFGYTF,TGTGCCAGCAGCCCAGACCGGTTTGGCTACACCTTC
TRBJ2-1,-,-,TRBV18,CASSPPASDEQFF,TGTGCCAGCTCACCCCCAGCGTCCGATGAGCAGTTCTTC
TRBJ1-3,-,-,TRBV5-8,CASREYGVAGNTIYF,TGTGCCAGCAGGGAGTACGGGGTAGCTGGAAACACCATATATTTT
TRBJ2-7,-,-,TRBV6-4,CASSDSSQATEQYF,TGTGCCAGCAGTGACTCGAGTCAGGCAACCGAGCAGTACTTC
TRBJ1-2,-,-,TRBV12-3/TRBV12-4,CASSFRGGYTF,TGTGCCAGCAGTTTTAGAGGGGGCTACACCTTC
TRBJ2-3,-,-,TRBV11-2,CASSRYGSGMTQYF,TGTGCCAGCAGCCGATACGGGAGTGGGATGACGCAGTATTTT
TRBJ2-1,-,TRBD2,TRBV5-4,CASSRPLAGGYNEQFF,TGTGCCAGCAGCCGACCCCTAGCGGGCGGATACAATGAGCAGTTCTTC
TRBJ1-2,-,TRBD1,TRBV6-5,CASSYGQGANYGYTF,TGTGCCAGCAGTTACGGACAGGGGGCTAACTATGGCTACACCTTC
TRBJ1-4,-,-,TRBV5-4,CASSLGRTLTNEKLFF,TGTGCCAGCAGCTTGGGCAGGACTCTAACTAATGAAAAACTGTTTTTT
TRBJ2-7,-,-,TRBV5-1,CASSLAHRLEEQYF,TGCGCCAGCAGCTTGGCCCATAGACTCGAAGAGCAGTACTTC
TRBJ1-4,-,TRBD1,TRBV5-1,CASSFPGQGQEKLFF,TGCGCCAGCAGCTTTCCGGGACAGGGGCAAGAAAAACTGTTTTTT
TRBJ2-3,once,TRBD2,TRBV28,CASSSGTGLAGGPRGETDTQYF,TGTGCCAGCAGTTCCGGAACGGGACTAGCGGGAGGGCCCCGAGGGGAGACAGATACGCAGTATTTT
TRBJ1-2,-,-,TRBV28,CASSSGGASPYGYTF,TGTGCCAGCAGTTCCGGGGGCGCCAGCCCATATGGCTACACCTTC
TRBJ1-2,-,TRBD1,TRBV28,CASSGRTGLISGYTF,TGTGCCAGCAGTGGGCGGACAGGGTTAATCTCTGGCTACACCTTC
TRBJ2-3,-,TRBD2,TRBV7-8,CASSRRLAGVTDTQYF,TGTGCCAGCAGCCGTCGACTAGCGGGAGTCACAGATACGCAGTATTTT
TRBJ1-2,-,TRBD1,TRBV5-6,CASRKGQGSRRGYTF,TGTGCCAGCAGGAAAGGACAGGGTTCGCGCAGGGGCTACACCTTC
TRBJ2-7,-,-,TRBV20-1,CSAVDSYEQYF,TGCAGTGCAGTAGATTCCTACGAGCAGTACTTC
TRBJ1-2,once,-,TRBV28,CASSPGLIYGYTF,TGTGCCAGCAGCCCGGGTCTGATCTATGGCTACACCTTC
TRBJ1-6,-,-,TRBV4-2,CASSQDVSDSPLHF,TGTGCCAGCAGCCAAGATGTCTCTGATTCACCCCTCCACTTT
TRBJ2-2,-,TRBD2,TRBV19,CASSPTAGSGELFF,TGTGCCAGTAGTCCAACAGCGGGGTCCGGGGAGCTGTTTTTT
TRBJ1-6,-,TRBD1,TRBV30,CAWSMETGGMAPLHF,TGTGCCTGGAGTATGGAGACAGGGGGCATGGCACCCCTCCACTTT
TRBJ1-4,-,TRBD1,TRBV6-6,CASSYPQGEGEKLFF,TGTGCCAGCAGTTACCCTCAGGGGGAAGGGGAAAAACTGTTTTTT
TRBJ2-7,few,-,TRBV3-1/TRBV3-2,CASSITPVGEQYF,TGTGCCAGCAGTATTACCCCAGTGGGGGAGCAGTACTTC
TRBJ1-2,-,-,TRBV6-6,CASSSLFGGRCTF,TGTGCCAGCAGTTCGTTATTCGGAGGGAGGTGCACCTTC
TRBJ1-1,-,TRBD1,TRBV28,CASSYWKGQTNTEAFF,TGTGCCAGCAGTTATTGGAAGGGACAGACGAACACTGAAGCTTTCTTT
TRBJ1-4,-,TRBD1,TRBV18,CASSRSRGEEKLFF,TGTGCCAGCTCACGATCCAGGGGGGAGGAAAAACTGTTTTTT
TRBJ2-5,-,-,TRBV7-6,CASSRAVETQYF,TGTGCCAGCAGCCGAGCGGTCGAGACCCAGTACTTC
TRBJ1-4,-,-,TRBV4-2,CASSAATNEKLFF,TGTGCCAGCAGCGCCGCGACTAATGAAAAACTGTTTTTT
TRBJ2-7,-,-,TRBV6-1,CASSEGATRNYEQYF,TGTGCCAGCAGTGAGGGGGCGACACGAAACTACGAGCAGTACTTC
TRBJ2-1,-,-,TRBV28,CASSNTANEQFF,TGTGCCAGCAGTAATACTGCTAATGAGCAGTTCTTC
TRBJ2-1,-,-,TRBV5-1,CASSLIPSSPNEQFF,TGCGCCAGCAGCTTGATCCCTAGTTCCCCCAATGAGCAGTTCTTC
TRBJ1-2,-,TRBD1,TRBV6-5,CASSPTWTGDYGYTF,TGTGCCAGCAGTCCGACATGGACAGGGGACTATGGCTACACCTTC